The 14 T cell receptor beta chains below come from one sample, sequenced in a study of cytomegalovirus exposure and HLA in healthy donors. Amplification used 60 Vbeta primers and 13 Jbeta primers. Clones were sequenced by immunoSEQ multiplex PCR, and TCRdb holds only the in-frame ones, with some missing. This table holds roughly 44,000 clones, about 84% found once. Sequenced input: PBMCs. These receptors came from a man aged 50-60 years in good health and CMV-seronegative.

V and J are TRBV19 and TRBJ2-6; 9 bases match TRBD1. Germline CDR1 reads LNHDA; CDR2 reads SQIVND (reference sequence). The CDR3 runs 16 residues. The V and J ends lost 5 bases and 1 base, in that order; junction bases with no gene match: 3. The CDR3 nucleotides read TGTGCCAGTAGTGACAGGGGGTGGTCTGGGGCCAACGTCCTGACTTTC. It translates to CASSDRGWSGANVLTF.

The chain links TRBV6-5 to TRBJ1-4, with D hard to call. Between the trimmed V and J ends, which lost 6 bases and 0 bases, there was a span of 11 bases. Per the germline V gene, CDR1 is MNHEY and CDR2 is SVGAGI. This CDR3 is 15 amino acids long. For the CDR3, the DNA is TGTGCCAGCAGCTCCCAACAGCCAACTAATGAAAAACTGTTTTTT. Translating it yields CASSSQQPTNEKLFF.

Only a few counts were recorded for this clone. The chain uses TRBV7-6 and TRBJ2-3; TRBD1 matches at 8 bases. This CDR3 is 17 amino acids long. Per germline, CDR1 SGHVS and CDR2 FNYEAQ. V shed 5 bases and J 0 bases; nucleotides not matched to a gene: 10. CDR3 DNA: TGTGCCAGCAGCCCTGCGACAGGGGACACTAGCACAGATACGCAGTATTTT. Translated: CASSPATGDTSTDTQYF. Full variable domain (missing parts from reference TRBV7-6 and TRBJ2-3): GAGVSQSPRYKVTKRGQDVALRCDPISGHVSLYWYRQALGQGPEFLTYFNYEAQQDKSGLPNDRFSAERPEGSISTLTIQRTEQRDSAMYRCASSPATGDTSTDTQYFGPGTRLTVL.

The genes are TRBV7-2 and TRBJ2-3; 11 bases align to TRBD2. With V trimmed by 5 bases and J by 7 bases, 8 bases remained unmatched. Germline-derived CDR1 and CDR2 are SGHTA and FQGNSA. The CDR3 extends over 15 amino acids. The CDR3 DNA sequence: TGTGCCAGCAGCCCCAAGGGACTAGCGGTTAATACGCAGTATTTT. This codes for CASSPKGLAVNTQYF.

This clone was seen more than once but under ten times. The chain joins TRBV10-3 to TRBJ2-3, with a weak D call TRBD2 (6 bases). The CDR3 is 13 residues long. The V end lost 8 bases, the J end lost 5 bases, and 14 bases lay between the germline ends. Germline-derived CDR1 and CDR2 are ENHRY and SYGVKD. This chain's CDR3 is CAIGYRGGDTQYF. CDR3 coding DNA: TGTGCCATCGGCTATCGGGGAGGAGATACGCAGTATTTT.

This sequence joins TRBV2 and TRBJ1-1; 8 bases are shared with TRBD1. Trimming cost V 2 bases and J 0 bases; bases outside gene matches: 11. The CDR3 sequence is 18 residues long. Looked up from germline, CDR1 is SNHLY and CDR2 is FYNNEI. This CDR3 is CASSEPPPTGVMNTEAFF. In DNA form, the CDR3 reads TGTGCCAGCAGTGAACCCCCCCCGACAGGGGTAATGAACACTGAAGCTTTCTTT.

The rearrangement links TRBV25-1 to TRBJ2-3; a weak D match, TRBD1 (6 bases). The V and J ends lost 6 bases and 4 bases respectively, with 11 bases between them. This CDR3 is 13 amino acids long. CDR1 MGHDK and CDR2 SYGVNS come from the germline V gene. CDR3 in DNA: TGTGCCAGCAGCCAACAGGGTGCAGATACGCAGTATTTT. Protein sequence: CASSQQGADTQYF.

In this sample, this clone turned up once. The chain is built from TRBV27 and TRBJ1-2; 7 nucleotides align to TRBD1. From germline, CDR1 is MNHEY and CDR2 SMNVEV (reference sequence). The CDR3 spans 14 residues. Trimming took 3 bases from V and 4 from J; bases not matched to a gene: 5. CDR3 nucleotide sequence: TGTGCCAGCAGTTTCGCAGGGGGTCCCTATGGCTACACCTTC. Encoded protein: CASSFAGGPYGYTF.

The CDR3 coding sequence is TGTGCCAGCAGCGCAACCGGGGGGCACAATGAGCAGTTCTTC. This translates into CASSATGGHNEQFF. The chain is built from TRBV5-5 and TRBJ2-1, with D possibly matching TRBD2 (7 bases). Germline values: CDR1 SGHKS, CDR2 YYEKEE (reference sequence). The CDR3 covers 14 residues. Between the trimmed V and J ends, which lost 4 bases and 5 bases, there was a span of 13 bases.

The rearrangement links TRBV19 to TRBJ1-1; the match to TRBD1 covers 9 bases. This CDR3 comprises 16 residues. Germline CDR1 is LNHDA and CDR2 is SQIVND (reference sequence). Trimming cost V 4 bases and J 3 bases; bases outside gene matches: 9. CDR3 bases: TGTGCCAGTAGTAACAGCTACAGGGGGCAGGACACTGAAGCTTTCTTT. Translation gives CASSNSYRGQDTEAFF.

The chain carries TRBV7-9 and TRBJ2-7; D not certain. The CDR3 has 15 amino acids. Germline CDR1 reads SEHNR; CDR2 reads FQNEAQ (reference sequence). V gave up 2 bases and J gave up 1 base, with 12 bases separating them. The CDR3 sequence is CASSLPMAISYEQYF. The CDR3 DNA reads as TGTGCCAGCAGCTTACCGATGGCCATATCCTACGAGCAGTACTTC.

The rearrangement links TRBV6-1 to TRBJ1-4, with D tentatively TRBD1 (5 bases). Between the trimmed V and J ends, which lost 3 bases and 3 bases, there was a span of 8 bases. CDR1 and CDR2 from the germline V gene are MNHNS and SASEGT. This CDR3 has 14 residues. The CDR3 spells CASSEGGPNEKLFF. The CDR3 nucleotides are TGTGCCAGCAGTGAGGGGGGACCTAATGAAAAACTGTTTTTT.

The J gene is TRBJ2-5, the V gene TRBV7-2, with D possibly matching TRBD1 (6 bases). V lost 6 bases and J 2 bases, leaving 10 bases between the germline ends. This CDR3 has 13 amino acids. Germline loops: CDR1 SGHTA, CDR2 FQGNSA. The CDR3 nucleotides are TGTGCCAGCAGTAGGGGACAACAAGAGACCCAGTACTTC. Protein sequence: CASSRGQQETQYF.

This clone turned up a few times. The V gene is TRBV7-9, the J gene TRBJ2-1; 9 bases align to TRBD2. Germline values: CDR1 SEHNR, CDR2 FQNEAQ (reference sequence). J was trimmed by 4 bases and V by 5 bases; bases with no gene match: 6. The CDR3 runs to 15 residues. CDR3 coding DNA: TGTGCCAGCAGCCCCGGGACTAGCCGATACAATGAGCAGTTCTTC. Translated, it gives CASSPGTSRYNEQFF.